These 32 T cell receptor beta chains share one sample of origin, sequenced in a study of cytomegalovirus exposure and HLA in healthy donors. Sequencing was performed with immunoSEQ multiplex PCR; in TCRdb, only in-frame clones are kept and a portion is missing. The repertoire includes approximately 110,000 clones, around 94% of them detected once, and approximately 1.2% sits in the top ten. The source material was PBMCs. The receptors stem from a woman aged 18-29 years in good health and CMV-seronegative.

The CDR3 DNA sequence: TGTGCCAGCACCAAAGGGGGCCTAAACACTGAAGCTTTCTTT. This encodes CASTKGGLNTEAFF. The rearrangement uses TRBV5-6 and TRBJ1-1; TRBD1 matches at 7 bases. J lost 2 bases, V lost 6 bases, and 7 bases had no gene match. Germline CDR1 SGHDT, CDR2 YYEEEE. There are 14 residues in the CDR3. Using reference TRBV5-6 and TRBJ1-1 for the parts outside the CDR3, the full variable domain is DAGVTQSPTHLIKTRGQQVTLRCSPKSGHDTVSWYQQALGQGPQFIFQYYEEEERQRGNFPDRFSGHQFPNYSSELNVNALLLGDSALYLCASTKGGLNTEAFFGQGTRLTVV.

J is TRBJ2-1 and V is TRBV6-6; TRBD2 is a possible D gene (6 bases). V shed 6 bases and J shed 9 bases, with 12 bases lying between them. The germline V gene encodes CDR1 MNHNY and CDR2 SVGAGI (reference sequence). This CDR3 comprises 12 residues. The CDR3 loop reads CASRNGGVEQFF. DNA for the CDR3: TGTGCCAGCAGGAACGGAGGGGTTGAGCAGTTCTTC.

The chain employs TRBV6-1 and TRBJ1-4, with D possibly matching TRBD1 (6 bases). Germline CDR1 reads MNHNS; CDR2 reads SASEGT. The CDR3 has 13 amino acids. V lost 7 bases and J lost 6, with 12 bases in between. The CDR3 is CASNRVRDEKLFF. In DNA form, the CDR3 reads TGTGCCAGCAACAGGGTTCGAGATGAAAAACTGTTTTTT.

The rearrangement joins TRBV7-6 to TRBJ2-1, with 9 nucleotides matching TRBD2. The length of the CDR3 is 17 residues. Germline V gene data show CDR1 as SGHVS and CDR2 as FNYEAQ. V was pared by 0 bases and J by 2 bases, with 5 bases of the junction left unmatched. The CDR3 loop is CASSLALPSGTYNEQFF. Here the CDR3 DNA reads TGTGCCAGCAGCTTAGCCCTTCCTAGCGGGACCTACAATGAGCAGTTCTTC. Variable domain in full (rest from reference TRBV7-6 and TRBJ2-1): GAGVSQSPRYKVTKRGQDVALRCDPISGHVSLYWYRQALGQGPEFLTYFNYEAQQDKSGLPNDRFSAERPEGSISTLTIQRTEQRDSAMYRCASSLALPSGTYNEQFFGPGTRLTVL.

CDR3 in amino acids: CASTFGQLNQPQHF. CDR3 sequence (DNA): TGTGCCAGCACCTTCGGACAGCTAAATCAGCCCCAGCATTTT. V and J are TRBV2 and TRBJ1-5; D perhaps matches TRBD1 (6 bases). The ends were cut back, 7 bases at V and 4 bases at J, with 14 bases in the middle. Germline-derived CDR1 and CDR2 are SNHLY and FYNNEI. The CDR3 has 14 residues. Full variable domain (remainder filled in from reference TRBV2 and TRBJ1-5): EPEVTQTPSHQVTQMGQEVILRCVPISNHLYFYWYRQILGQKVEFLVSFYNNEISEKSEIFDDQFSVERPDGSNFTLKIRSTKLEDSAMYFCASTFGQLNQPQHFGDGTRLSIL.

CDR3 residues: CASSQGWTGDGYTF. The CDR3, as DNA: TGTGCCAGCAGTCAAGGATGGACAGGGGATGGCTACACCTTC. The chain links TRBV6-5 to TRBJ1-2, with TRBD1 matching over 9 bases. In germline, CDR1 is MNHEY, CDR2 SVGAGI. The CDR3 extends over 14 amino acids. V trimming: 5 bases; J trimming: 6 bases; junction bases outside the gene matches: 7.

The chain recombines TRBV25-1 with TRBJ2-5, with TRBD1 identical over 9 bases. Looked up from germline, CDR1 is MGHDK and CDR2 is SYGVNS. The CDR3 runs to 14 residues. V shed 4 bases and J 5 bases; nucleotides not matched to a gene: 5. CDR3: CASSGQGGWETQYF. Here the CDR3 DNA reads TGTGCCAGCAGTGGACAGGGGGGTTGGGAGACCCAGTACTTC.

This clone was counted only a few times. This rearrangement joins TRBV10-3 to TRBJ2-1, with 7 bases matching TRBD2. The V gene's germline CDR1 is ENHRY and CDR2 SYGVKD. CDR3 length: 15 residues. V lost 10 bases to trimming and J lost 8 bases; unmatched junction nucleotides: 17. CDR3: CATEAAAGEYDEQFF. The CDR3 coding sequence is TGTGCCACCGAGGCCGCGGCGGGAGAGTACGATGAGCAGTTCTTC.

The J gene is TRBJ1-2, the V gene TRBV4-1; no clear D. The germline V and J ends were trimmed by 0 bases and 4 bases, with 12 bases remaining between them. Germline-derived CDR1 and CDR2 are MGHRA and YSYEKL. The CDR3 consists of 15 residues. CDR3 DNA sequence: TGCGCCAGCAGCCAAGAGAGTCCCCCGCTCTATGGCTACACCTTC. Protein: CASSQESPPLYGYTF.

Only one count was recorded for this clone. This chain uses TRBV10-2 with TRBJ1-1, with D unclear. V dropped 0 bases and J dropped 1 base, with 15 bases sitting between them. Per the germline V gene, CDR1 is WSHSY and CDR2 is SAAADI. The CDR3 consists of 17 residues. CDR3 sequence: CASSESLSTLTNTEAFF. CDR3 DNA: TGCGCCAGCAGTGAGTCACTTTCGACACTGACGAACACTGAAGCTTTCTTT.

This clone was seen only once. The chain carries TRBV2 and TRBJ2-2, with TRBD1 matching over 8 bases. V shed 3 bases and J 7 bases; nucleotides not matched to a gene: 4. CDR1 and CDR2 from the germline V gene are SNHLY and FYNNEI. This CDR3 has 14 amino acids. The CDR3 spells CASSDQGAIGELFF. DNA for the CDR3: TGTGCCAGCAGTGATCAGGGGGCGATCGGGGAGCTGTTTTTT.

This chain uses TRBV27 with TRBJ1-2; perhaps TRBD1 as D (5 bases). Germline loops: CDR1 MNHEY, CDR2 SMNVEV (reference sequence). The CDR3 sequence is 14 residues long. V lost 4 bases, J lost 0 bases, and 9 bases lay in between. Here the CDR3 reads CASSSKQANYGYTF. The CDR3 bases are TGTGCCAGCAGTTCCAAACAGGCTAACTATGGCTACACCTTC.

The chain links TRBV19 to TRBJ1-6; D gene ambiguous. Germline V gives CDR1 LNHDA, CDR2 SQIVND (reference sequence). This CDR3 has 12 amino acids. The V end was cut by 5 bases, the J end by 8 bases, with 7 bases between. The CDR3 loop is CASSPSDSPLHF. The DNA for the CDR3 is TGTGCCAGTAGTCCCAGCGATTCACCCCTCCACTTT.

The V and J genes are TRBV5-6 and TRBJ2-1; 9 nucleotides match TRBD2. Trimming cost V 6 bases and J 4 bases; bases outside gene matches: 8. Looked up from germline, CDR1 is SGHDT and CDR2 is YYEEEE. This CDR3 comprises 15 residues. The CDR3 DNA reads as TGTGCCAGCAATCTGCGGGAGGGCCAATACAATGAGCAGTTCTTC. Translation: CASNLREGQYNEQFF.

This chain uses TRBV11-2 with TRBJ2-7, with a tentative D call TRBD1 (7 bases). Germline V gives CDR1 SGHAT, CDR2 FQNNGV. The germline V and J ends were trimmed by 4 bases and 1 base, with 17 bases remaining between them. The CDR3 totals 16 residues. The DNA of the CDR3 is TGTGCCAGCAGCTCCTCGCGCGGGACAGAGTCCTACGAGCAGTACTTC. It encodes CASSSSRGTESYEQYF.

This chain links TRBV6-6 with TRBJ1-3; D not resolved. Per the germline V gene, CDR1 is MNHNY and CDR2 is SVGAGI (reference sequence). This CDR3 comprises 13 residues. V was cut by 7 bases and J by 0 bases, with 7 bases left in between. CDR3 in amino acids: CASIEISGNTIYF. CDR3 coding DNA: TGTGCCAGCATCGAGATCTCTGGAAACACCATATATTTT.

The chain links TRBV11-2 to TRBJ2-7; D gene uncertain. The CDR3 sequence is 14 residues long. Germline lookup yields CDR1 SGHAT and CDR2 FQNNGV. Trimming cost V 0 bases and J 6 bases, with 12 bases left between them. The CDR3 sequence: CASSLEGFGPEQYF. The DNA for the CDR3 is TGTGCCAGCAGCTTAGAGGGTTTTGGGCCCGAGCAGTACTTC.

This chain uses TRBV19 with TRBJ1-3, with D possibly being TRBD1 (6 bases). V lost 7 bases to trimming and J lost 2 bases, with 12 bases between them. The length of the CDR3 is 14 residues. Germline-derived CDR1 and CDR2 are LNHDA and SQIVND (reference sequence). The CDR3 coding sequence is TGTGCCAGTACTACAGGGAGCCCTGGAAACACCATATATTTT. Its protein is CASTTGSPGNTIYF.

V is TRBV28 and J is TRBJ1-3, with 7 bases aligning to TRBD1. The CDR3 has 15 amino acids. V gave up 3 bases and J gave up 4 bases; unmatched junction bases: 6. Germline CDR1 is MDHEN and CDR2 is SYDVKM. The CDR3: CASSLSAGGGNTIYF. CDR3 coding DNA: TGTGCCAGCAGTTTGTCGGCAGGGGGGGGAAACACCATATATTTT.

The chain has TRBV28 and TRBJ1-5, with TRBD1 matching over 7 bases. Germline V lookup: CDR1 MDHEN, CDR2 SYDVKM. V lost 6 bases, J lost 4 bases, and 15 bases stayed unmatched. The CDR3 length is 17 residues. As DNA, the CDR3 is TGTGCCAGCAGAGGGGCCGGGACAGAAAAGAATAATCAGCCCCAGCATTTT. As protein: CASRGAGTEKNNQPQHF.

The chain uses TRBV18 and TRBJ2-2; D perhaps matches TRBD1 (6 bases). The CDR3 loop spans 14 amino acids. Trimming stripped 3 bases from V and 2 bases from J, with 7 bases between. Germline V gene data show CDR1 as KGHSH and CDR2 as LQKENI. The CDR3 DNA sequence: TGTGCCAGCTCACCGGACAGAAACACCGGGGAGCTGTTTTTT. Amino acids: CASSPDRNTGELFF.

J is TRBJ1-1 and V is TRBV4-1; TRBD1 is a possible D gene (6 bases). Germline V lookup: CDR1 MGHRA, CDR2 YSYEKL. The CDR3 extends over 15 amino acids. Trimming cost V 1 base and J 0 bases, with 9 bases left between them. CDR3 sequence: CASSQVGDMNTEAFF. For the CDR3, the DNA is TGCGCCAGCAGCCAAGTTGGGGACATGAACACTGAAGCTTTCTTT.

This clone was seen a handful of times. The V gene is TRBV7-3, the J gene TRBJ2-1, with 10 bases fitting TRBD1. CDR1 and CDR2 from the germline V gene are SGHTA and FQGTGA. V lost 5 bases, J lost 5 bases, and 12 bases stayed unmatched. The CDR3 loop spans 17 amino acids. The CDR3 bases are TGTGCCAGCAGCCCGTCACCGGGACAGGGGCAGCACAATGAGCAGTTCTTC. This codes for CASSPSPGQGQHNEQFF.

The table lists this clone with a count of one. The CDR3 here is CASSPKETQYF. For the CDR3, the DNA is TGTGCCAGCAGCCCCAAAGAGACCCAGTACTTC. The V gene is TRBV2, the J gene TRBJ2-5; D ambiguous. V shed 6 bases and J shed 3 bases, with 5 bases lying between them. Germline V gene lookup returns CDR1 SNHLY and CDR2 FYNNEI. This CDR3 has 11 residues.

The rearrangement links TRBV5-8 to TRBJ2-1, with TRBD2 identical over 7 bases. Germline loops: CDR1 SGHTS, CDR2 YDEGEE. After removal of 4 bases from V and 2 bases from J, the junction contained 6 bases not matched to a gene. The CDR3 runs 15 residues. As DNA, the CDR3 is TGTGCCAGCAGCGTTCTAGCGGAAGCCTACAATGAGCAGTTCTTC. Translating gives CASSVLAEAYNEQFF.

The V gene is TRBV7-2, the J gene TRBJ1-2; tentative D call: TRBD1 (6 bases). Germline-derived CDR1 and CDR2 are SGHTA and FQGNSA. The V end was cut by 3 bases, the J end by 0 bases, with 8 bases between. This CDR3 region has 14 residues. The CDR3 DNA reads as TGTGCCAGCAGCTTGAACAGGGCTAACTATGGCTACACCTTC. Its translation: CASSLNRANYGYTF.

This clone appeared a single time. The V gene is TRBV2, the J gene TRBJ2-1; 11 bases map to TRBD2. CDR1 and CDR2 (germline): SNHLY, FYNNEI. The V segment lost 7 bases and the J segment 0 bases; nucleotides outside the gene matches: 11. The CDR3 extends over 18 amino acids. The CDR3 here is CASTGGLAGGPSYNEQFF. The CDR3 DNA follows: TGTGCCAGCACCGGAGGTCTAGCGGGAGGACCCTCCTACAATGAGCAGTTCTTC. Supplemented by reference TRBV2 and TRBJ2-1, the full variable domain reads EPEVTQTPSHQVTQMGQEVILRCVPISNHLYFYWYRQILGQKVEFLVSFYNNEISEKSEIFDDQFSVERPDGSNFTLKIRSTKLEDSAMYFCASTGGLAGGPSYNEQFFGPGTRLTVL.

The chain recombines TRBV28 with TRBJ2-7; 7 bases line up with TRBD1. CDR3 length: 13 amino acids. Trimming took 5 bases from V and 6 from J; bases not matched to a gene: 7. The V gene's germline CDR1 is MDHEN and CDR2 SYDVKM. The CDR3 coding sequence is TGTGCCAGCAGTCCGGACAGGCGTGGCGAGCAGTACTTC. Translation: CASSPDRRGEQYF.

The chain combines TRBV6-5 with TRBJ1-1; no clear D gene. Per germline, CDR1 MNHEY and CDR2 SVGAGI. The CDR3 consists of 15 residues. The germline V and J ends were trimmed by 2 bases and 1 base, with 11 bases remaining between them. In nucleotides, the CDR3 is TGTGCCAGCAGTTACATAGGCGGTCAGAACACTGAAGCTTTCTTT. Translating it yields CASSYIGGQNTEAFF.

V is TRBV6-1 and J is TRBJ1-2; TRBD1 agrees at 8 bases. Germline V lookup: CDR1 MNHNS, CDR2 SASEGT. This CDR3 spans 16 amino acids. With V trimmed by 1 base and J by 4 bases, 8 bases remained unmatched. The CDR3 loop is CASSEGGTGEIYGYTF. The CDR3 DNA sequence: TGTGCCAGCAGTGAAGGGGGGACAGGAGAGATCTATGGCTACACCTTC.

This chain uses TRBV14 with TRBJ2-7, with TRBD2 identical over 7 bases. Germline lookup yields CDR1 SGHDN and CDR2 FVKESK. This CDR3 has 16 amino acids. The ends lost 4 bases at V and 3 bases at J; junction bases unmatched: 12. Here the CDR3 reads CASSRRAGEGVYEQYF. CDR3 bases: TGTGCCAGCAGCCGGCGGGCGGGGGAAGGGGTCTACGAGCAGTACTTC.

V is TRBV30 and J is TRBJ1-2, with 7 bases fitting TRBD1. This CDR3 is 12 amino acids long. Trimming at V came to 6 bases and at J to 2 bases, leaving 3 bases not matched to a gene. The germline gives CDR1 GTSNPN, CDR2 SVGIG (reference sequence). CDR3 nucleotides: TGTGCCTGCAAGACAGGGAACTATGGCTACACCTTC. This translates into CACKTGNYGYTF.